This T cell receptor beta chain came from a study of long-term antiretroviral therapy in people with HIV. Samples were assayed with immunoSEQ v3.0 at survey level. This table comes from immunoSEQ multiplex PCR, and its TCRdb copy is limited to in-frame clones, with some not included. The sample lists tens of thousands of clones, 75% to 95% occurring once. Regarding this clone: Its antigen is not known.

Participants living with HIV all received treatment in the United States. Broader study findings: HIV repertoires showed narrower CDR3 length ranges than controls. Clonotypes expanded prior to ART showed repertoire dominance at all sampled time points.

Germline V gene data show CDR1 as SGHDT and CDR2 as YYEEEE. Trimming removed 2 bases from V and 2 bases from J, with 11 bases in between. This CDR3 contains 16 residues. The sequenced sample was unsorted PBMCs, obtained 5 to 5.5 years after starting antiretroviral therapy. This sequence joins TRBV5-6 and TRBJ1-6; D is unclear. The TCR was taken from a middle-aged woman with HIV. In DNA form, the CDR3 reads TGTGCCAGCAGCTTTTTGAGGGCCGCCTATAATTCACCCCTCCACTTT. As protein: CASSFLRAAYNSPLHF. Variable domain in full (rest from reference TRBV5-6 and TRBJ1-6): DAGVTQSPTHLIKTRGQQVTLRCSPKSGHDTVSWYQQALGQGPQFIFQYYEEEERQRGNFPDRFSGHQFPNYSSELNVNALLLGDSALYLCASSFLRAAYNSPLHFGNGTRLTVT.